The next 2 T cell receptor beta chains were all read from a single sample in a study of T cell repertoires in ileal Crohn's disease. Method: immunoSEQ multiplex PCR; TCRdb's copy keeps in-frame clones and lacks some. Among 2,000 to 2,500 clones, just over 95% were seen once, and the ten largest hold roughly 1.2%. Input material: ileal tissue. The receptors originated from an adult with Crohn's disease.

The CDR3 reads CARQRGYEQYV. The CDR3 DNA is TGTGCCCGCCAGCGGGGCTACGAGCAGTACGTC. V and J are TRBV19 and TRBJ2-7; 7 bases line up with TRBD2. Germline values: CDR1 LNHDA, CDR2 SQIVND (reference sequence). The CDR3 is 11 residues long. J was trimmed by 3 bases and V by 11 bases; bases with no gene match: 4.

Here the CDR3 reads CASSLANTEAFF. CDR3 DNA sequence: TGTGCCAGCTCACTGGCGAACACTGAAGCTTTCTTT. The chain links TRBV18 to TRBJ1-1; D is undetermined. The CDR3 sequence is 12 residues long. The germline V gene has CDR1 KGHSH and CDR2 LQKENI. V was trimmed by 4 bases and J by 1 base, leaving 4 bases between them.